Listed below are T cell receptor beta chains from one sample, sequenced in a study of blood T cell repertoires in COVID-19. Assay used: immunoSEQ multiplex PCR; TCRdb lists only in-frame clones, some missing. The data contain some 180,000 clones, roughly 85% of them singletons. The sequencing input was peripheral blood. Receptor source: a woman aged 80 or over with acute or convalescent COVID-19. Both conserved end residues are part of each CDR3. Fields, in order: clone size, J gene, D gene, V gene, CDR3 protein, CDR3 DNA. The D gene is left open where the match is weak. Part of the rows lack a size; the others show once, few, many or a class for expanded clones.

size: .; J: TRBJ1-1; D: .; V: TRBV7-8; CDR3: CASSLVGAGGTEAFF; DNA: TGTGCCAGCAGCTTAGTAGGGGCGGGGGGGACTGAAGCTTTCTTT
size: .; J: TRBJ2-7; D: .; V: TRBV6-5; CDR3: CASSYRGEEQYF; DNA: TGTGCCAGCAGTTACCGTGGGGAGGAGCAGTACTTC
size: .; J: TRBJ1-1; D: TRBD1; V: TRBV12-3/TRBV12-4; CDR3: CASSPPGQLKAFF; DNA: TGTGCCAGCAGCCCACCGGGACAGTTGAAAGCTTTCTTT
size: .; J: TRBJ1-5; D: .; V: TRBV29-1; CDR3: CSVGEGGGQPQHF; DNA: TGCAGCGTTGGGGAGGGGGGCGGTCAGCCCCAGCATTTT
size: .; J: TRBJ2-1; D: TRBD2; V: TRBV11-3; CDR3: CASSLTTSGRAGEQFF; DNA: TGTGCCAGCAGCTTAACAACTAGCGGGAGGGCCGGTGAGCAGTTCTTC
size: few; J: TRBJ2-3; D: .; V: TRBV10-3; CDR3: CAIREGAGGDTQYF; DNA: TGTGCCATACGGGAGGGGGCGGGCGGAGATACGCAGTATTTT
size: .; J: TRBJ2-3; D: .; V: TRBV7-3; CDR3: CASSSRGASTDTQYF; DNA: TGTGCCAGCAGCTCCCGCGGGGCTAGCACAGATACGCAGTATTTT
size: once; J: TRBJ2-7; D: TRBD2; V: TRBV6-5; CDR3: CASRDGGGEQYF; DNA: TGTGCCAGCAGGGACGGGGGGGGCGAGCAGTACTTC
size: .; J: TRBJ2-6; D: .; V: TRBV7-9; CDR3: CASSLAFQDHLSGANVLTF; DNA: TGTGCCAGCAGCTTAGCTTTCCAGGATCACCTCTCTGGGGCCAACGTCCTGACTTTC
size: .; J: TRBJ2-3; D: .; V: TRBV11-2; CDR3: CASGPPGLDTQYF; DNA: TGTGCCAGCGGGCCTCCGGGGTTAGATACGCAGTATTTT
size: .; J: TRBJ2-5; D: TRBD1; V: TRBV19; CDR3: CASSAGTVATQYF; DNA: TGTGCCAGTAGTGCCGGGACAGTCGCGACCCAGTACTTC
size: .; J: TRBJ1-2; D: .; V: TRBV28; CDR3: CASSPPIPGGHGYTF; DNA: TGTGCCAGCAGTCCACCCATCCCGGGGGGCCATGGCTACACCTTC
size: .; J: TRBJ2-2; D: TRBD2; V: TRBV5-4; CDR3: CASSQGLAPNTGELFF; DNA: TGTGCCAGCAGCCAAGGACTAGCGCCGAACACCGGGGAGCTGTTTTTT
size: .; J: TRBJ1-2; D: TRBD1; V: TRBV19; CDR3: CASILPGQGNYGYTF; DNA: TGTGCCAGTATCCTGCCGGGACAGGGTAACTATGGCTACACCTTC
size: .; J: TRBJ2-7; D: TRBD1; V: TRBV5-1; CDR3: CASSLQGIAYEQYF; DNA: TGCGCCAGCAGCTTACAGGGGATCGCCTACGAGCAGTACTTC
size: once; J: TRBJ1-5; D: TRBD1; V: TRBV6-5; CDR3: CASIQNDRGLQPQHF; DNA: TGTGCCAGCATTCAGAACGACAGGGGGCTTCAGCCCCAGCATTTT
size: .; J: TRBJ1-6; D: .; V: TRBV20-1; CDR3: CSASGGDNSPLHF; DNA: TGCAGTGCCAGTGGGGGGGATAATTCACCCCTCCACTTT
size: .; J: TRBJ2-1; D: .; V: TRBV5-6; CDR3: CASSLALYNEQFF; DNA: TGTGCCAGCAGCTTGGCCCTCTACAATGAGCAGTTCTTC